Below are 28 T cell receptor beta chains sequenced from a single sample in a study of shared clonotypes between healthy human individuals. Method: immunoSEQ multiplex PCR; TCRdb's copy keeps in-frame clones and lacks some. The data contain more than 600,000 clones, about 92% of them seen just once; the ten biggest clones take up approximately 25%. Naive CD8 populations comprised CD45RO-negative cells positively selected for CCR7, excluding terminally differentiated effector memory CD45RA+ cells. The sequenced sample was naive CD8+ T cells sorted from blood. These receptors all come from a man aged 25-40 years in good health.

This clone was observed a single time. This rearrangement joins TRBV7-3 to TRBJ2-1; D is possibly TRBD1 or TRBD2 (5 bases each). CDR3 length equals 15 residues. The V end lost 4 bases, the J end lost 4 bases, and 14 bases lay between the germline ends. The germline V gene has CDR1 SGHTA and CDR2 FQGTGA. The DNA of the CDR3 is TGTGCCAGCAGCTATGAGGGGCAGGGTTACAATGAGCAGTTCTTC. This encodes CASSYEGQGYNEQFF.

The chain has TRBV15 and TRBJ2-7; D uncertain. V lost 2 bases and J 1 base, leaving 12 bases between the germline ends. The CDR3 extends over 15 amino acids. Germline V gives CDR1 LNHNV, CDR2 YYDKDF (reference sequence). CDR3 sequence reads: CATSRSLTDSYEQYF. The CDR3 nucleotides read TGTGCCACCAGCAGATCACTGACGGATTCCTACGAGCAGTACTTC.

CDR3 region: CASSPGQRGETQYF. For the CDR3, the DNA is TGCGCCAGCTCCCCCGGACAGAGAGGAGAGACCCAGTACTTC. V usage is TRBV4-1 and J usage is TRBJ2-5, with a possible D match to TRBD1 (6 bases). CDR1 MGHRA and CDR2 YSYEKL come from the germline V gene. Trimming stripped 8 bases from V and 4 bases from J, with 17 bases between. This CDR3 is 14 amino acids long.

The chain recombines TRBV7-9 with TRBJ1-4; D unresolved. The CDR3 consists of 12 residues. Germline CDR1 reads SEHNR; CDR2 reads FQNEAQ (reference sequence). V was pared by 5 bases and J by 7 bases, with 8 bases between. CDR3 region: CASSDPIEKLFF. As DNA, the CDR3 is TGTGCCAGCAGCGACCCTATTGAAAAACTGTTTTTT.

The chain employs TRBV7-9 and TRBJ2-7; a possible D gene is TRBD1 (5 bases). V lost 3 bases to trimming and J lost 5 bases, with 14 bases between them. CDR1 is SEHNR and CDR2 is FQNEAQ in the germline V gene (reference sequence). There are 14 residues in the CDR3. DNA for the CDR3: TGTGCCAGCAGCTTGGGTGGGGCGCGCCACGAGCAGTACTTC. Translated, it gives CASSLGGARHEQYF.

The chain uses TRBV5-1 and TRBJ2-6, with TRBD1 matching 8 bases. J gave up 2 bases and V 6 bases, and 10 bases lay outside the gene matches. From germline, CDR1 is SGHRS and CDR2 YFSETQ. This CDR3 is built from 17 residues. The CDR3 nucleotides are TGCGCCAGCACCACCCGGGACAGGACGACTGGGGCCAACGTCCTGACTTTC. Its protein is CASTTRDRTTGANVLTF.

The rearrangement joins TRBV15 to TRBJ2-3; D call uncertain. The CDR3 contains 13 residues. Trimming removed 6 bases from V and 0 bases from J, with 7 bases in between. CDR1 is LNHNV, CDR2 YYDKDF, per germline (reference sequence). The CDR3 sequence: CATRHRSTDTQYF. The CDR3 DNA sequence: TGTGCCACCAGACATAGAAGCACAGATACGCAGTATTTT.

The CDR3 loop is CASCGENMVEQFF. The DNA for the CDR3 is TGTGCCAGCTGCGGAGAGAATATGGTTGAGCAGTTCTTC. The chain carries TRBV27 and TRBJ2-1; D is unresolved. The length of the CDR3 is 13 residues. V was cut by 8 bases and J by 9 bases, with 17 bases left in between. CDR1 is MNHEY and CDR2 is SMNVEV in the germline V gene (reference sequence).

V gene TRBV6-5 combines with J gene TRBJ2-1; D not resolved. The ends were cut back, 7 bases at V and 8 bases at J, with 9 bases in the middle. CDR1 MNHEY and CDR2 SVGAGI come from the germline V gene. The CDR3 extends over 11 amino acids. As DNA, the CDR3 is TGTGCCAGCATGGAAGTAGATGAGCAGTTCTTC. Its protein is CASMEVDEQFF.

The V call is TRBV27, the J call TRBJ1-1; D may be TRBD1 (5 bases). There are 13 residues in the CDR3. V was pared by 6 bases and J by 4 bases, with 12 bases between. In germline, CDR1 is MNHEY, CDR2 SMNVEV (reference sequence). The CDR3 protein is CASSHGGSTEAFF. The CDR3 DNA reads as TGTGCCAGCAGCCATGGGGGGAGCACTGAAGCTTTCTTT.

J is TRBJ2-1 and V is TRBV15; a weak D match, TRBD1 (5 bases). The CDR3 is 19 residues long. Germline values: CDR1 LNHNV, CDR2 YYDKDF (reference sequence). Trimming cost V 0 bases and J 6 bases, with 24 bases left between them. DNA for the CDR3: TGTGCCACCAGCAGAGACCCGGACGGCGTCAGGGTCGGTGGCAATGAGCAGTTCTTC. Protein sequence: CATSRDPDGVRVGGNEQFF.

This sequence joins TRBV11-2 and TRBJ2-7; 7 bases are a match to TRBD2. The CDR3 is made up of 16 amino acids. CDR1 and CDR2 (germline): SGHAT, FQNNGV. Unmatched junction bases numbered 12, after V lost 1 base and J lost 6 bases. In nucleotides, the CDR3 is TGTGCCAGCAGCTTAGTCGACAGTCAACTAGCGACCGAGCAGTACTTC. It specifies CASSLVDSQLATEQYF.

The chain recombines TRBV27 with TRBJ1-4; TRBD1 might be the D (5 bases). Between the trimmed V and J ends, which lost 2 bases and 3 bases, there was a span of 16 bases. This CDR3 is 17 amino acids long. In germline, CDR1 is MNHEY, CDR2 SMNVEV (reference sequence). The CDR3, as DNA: TGTGCCAGCAGTTTACAGCAGGGAGAGTGGCCTAATGAAAAACTGTTTTTT. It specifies CASSLQQGEWPNEKLFF. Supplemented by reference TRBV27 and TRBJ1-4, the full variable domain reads EAQVTQNPRYLITVTGKKLTVTCSQNMNHEYMSWYRQDPGLGLRQIYYSMNVEVTDKGDVPEGYKVSRKEKRNFPLILESPSPNQTSLYFCASSLQQGEWPNEKLFFGSGTQLSVL.

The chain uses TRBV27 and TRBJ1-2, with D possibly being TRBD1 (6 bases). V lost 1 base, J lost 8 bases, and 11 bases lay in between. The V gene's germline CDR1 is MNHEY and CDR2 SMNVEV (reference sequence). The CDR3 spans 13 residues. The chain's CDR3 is CASSLYSGDGYTF. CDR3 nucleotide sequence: TGTGCCAGCAGTTTATACTCAGGGGACGGCTACACCTTC.

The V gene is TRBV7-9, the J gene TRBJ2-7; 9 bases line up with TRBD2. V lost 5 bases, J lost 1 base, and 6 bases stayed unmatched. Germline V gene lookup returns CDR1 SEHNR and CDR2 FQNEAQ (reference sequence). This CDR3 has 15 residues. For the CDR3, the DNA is TGTGCCAGCAGCCGTAAGCGGGAGGAGTCCTACGAGCAGTACTTC. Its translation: CASSRKREESYEQYF.

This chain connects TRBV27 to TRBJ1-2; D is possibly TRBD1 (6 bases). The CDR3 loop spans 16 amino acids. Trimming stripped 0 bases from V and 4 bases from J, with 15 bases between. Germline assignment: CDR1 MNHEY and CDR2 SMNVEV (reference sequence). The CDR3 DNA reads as TGTGCCAGCAGTTTATCGAGTTTTGGACAGCCCTATGGCTACACCTTC. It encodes CASSLSSFGQPYGYTF.

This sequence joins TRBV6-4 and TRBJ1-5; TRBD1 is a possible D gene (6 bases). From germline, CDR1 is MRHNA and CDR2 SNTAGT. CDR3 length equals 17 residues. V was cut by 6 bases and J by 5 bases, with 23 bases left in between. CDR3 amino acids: CASRREGYRAPYQPQHF. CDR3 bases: TGTGCCAGCAGGAGGGAGGGGTACAGGGCACCTTATCAGCCCCAGCATTTT.

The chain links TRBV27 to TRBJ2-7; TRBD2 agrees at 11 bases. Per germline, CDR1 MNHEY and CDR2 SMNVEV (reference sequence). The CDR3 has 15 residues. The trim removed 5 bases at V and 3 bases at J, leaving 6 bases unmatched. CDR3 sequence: CASSIGLAGLYEQYF. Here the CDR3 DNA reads TGTGCCAGCAGTATCGGACTAGCGGGTCTCTACGAGCAGTACTTC.

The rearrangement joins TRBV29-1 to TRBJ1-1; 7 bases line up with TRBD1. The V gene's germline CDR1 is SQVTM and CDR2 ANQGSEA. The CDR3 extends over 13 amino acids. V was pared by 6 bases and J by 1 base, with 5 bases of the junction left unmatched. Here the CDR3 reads CSVPGQQNTEAFF. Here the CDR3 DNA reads TGCAGCGTGCCGGGACAGCAGAACACTGAAGCTTTCTTT.

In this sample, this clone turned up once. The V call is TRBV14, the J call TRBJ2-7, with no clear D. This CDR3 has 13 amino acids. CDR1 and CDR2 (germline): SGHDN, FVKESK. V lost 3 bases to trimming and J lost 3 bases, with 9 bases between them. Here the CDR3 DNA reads TGTGCCAGCAGCCACCCACTGGACTACGAGCAGTACTTC. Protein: CASSHPLDYEQYF.

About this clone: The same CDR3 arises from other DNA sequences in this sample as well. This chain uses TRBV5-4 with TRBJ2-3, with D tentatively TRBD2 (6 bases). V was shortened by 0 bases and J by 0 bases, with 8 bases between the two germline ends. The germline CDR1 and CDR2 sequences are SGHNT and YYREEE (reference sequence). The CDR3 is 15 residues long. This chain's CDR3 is CASSLVGGSTDTQYF. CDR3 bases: TGTGCCAGCAGCTTGGTGGGGGGAAGCACAGATACGCAGTATTTT.

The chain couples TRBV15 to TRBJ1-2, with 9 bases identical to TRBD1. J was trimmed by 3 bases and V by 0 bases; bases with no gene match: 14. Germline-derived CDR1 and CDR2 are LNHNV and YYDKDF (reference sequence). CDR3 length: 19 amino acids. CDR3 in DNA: TGTGCCACCAGCAGAGATCTGGGGACAGGGAACATCGCGCACTATGGCTACACCTTC. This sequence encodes CATSRDLGTGNIAHYGYTF.

CDR3 in DNA: TGTGCCAGCAGTTTGACCGGGACAGGGGGAAGCGAGCAGTACTTC. Translated, it gives CASSLTGTGGSEQYF. The V and J genes are TRBV28 and TRBJ2-7; 11 bases fit TRBD1. Losses at the gene ends were 3 bases for V and 6 bases for J; bases not matched to a gene: 7. Germline V lookup: CDR1 MDHEN, CDR2 SYDVKM. This CDR3 has 15 residues.

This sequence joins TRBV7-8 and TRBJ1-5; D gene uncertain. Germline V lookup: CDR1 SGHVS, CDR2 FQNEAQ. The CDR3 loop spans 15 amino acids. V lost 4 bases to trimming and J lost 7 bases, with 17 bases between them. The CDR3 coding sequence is TGTGCCAGCAGCTCCAGCGCAGGTGTCATGCAGCCCCAGCATTTT. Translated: CASSSSAGVMQPQHF.

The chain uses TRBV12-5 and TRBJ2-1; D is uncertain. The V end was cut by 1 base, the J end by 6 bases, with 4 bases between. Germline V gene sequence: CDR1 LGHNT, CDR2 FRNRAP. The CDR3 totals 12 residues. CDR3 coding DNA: TGTGCTAGTGGTTTGGGGGCCAATGAGCAGTTCTTC. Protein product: CASGLGANEQFF.

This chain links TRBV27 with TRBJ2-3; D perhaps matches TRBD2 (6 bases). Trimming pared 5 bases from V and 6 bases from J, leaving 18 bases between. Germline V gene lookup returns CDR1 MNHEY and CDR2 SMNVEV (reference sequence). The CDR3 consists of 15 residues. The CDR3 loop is CASSPEGPLSDTQYF. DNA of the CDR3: TGTGCCAGCAGTCCGGAGGGACCCTTGTCCGATACGCAGTATTTT.

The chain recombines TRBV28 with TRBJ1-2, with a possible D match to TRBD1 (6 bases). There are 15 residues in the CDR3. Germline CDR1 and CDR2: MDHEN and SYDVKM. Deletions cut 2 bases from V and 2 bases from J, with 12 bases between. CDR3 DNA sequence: TGTGCCAGCAGTTTAGATATGGGACACAACTATGGCTACACCTTC. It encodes CASSLDMGHNYGYTF.

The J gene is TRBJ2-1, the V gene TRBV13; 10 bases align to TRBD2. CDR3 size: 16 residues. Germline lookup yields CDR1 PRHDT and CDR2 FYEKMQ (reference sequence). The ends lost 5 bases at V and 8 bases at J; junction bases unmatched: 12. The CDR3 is CASSPRGASGSYEQFF. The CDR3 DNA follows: TGTGCCAGCAGCCCCCGAGGGGCTAGCGGGAGCTATGAGCAGTTCTTC.